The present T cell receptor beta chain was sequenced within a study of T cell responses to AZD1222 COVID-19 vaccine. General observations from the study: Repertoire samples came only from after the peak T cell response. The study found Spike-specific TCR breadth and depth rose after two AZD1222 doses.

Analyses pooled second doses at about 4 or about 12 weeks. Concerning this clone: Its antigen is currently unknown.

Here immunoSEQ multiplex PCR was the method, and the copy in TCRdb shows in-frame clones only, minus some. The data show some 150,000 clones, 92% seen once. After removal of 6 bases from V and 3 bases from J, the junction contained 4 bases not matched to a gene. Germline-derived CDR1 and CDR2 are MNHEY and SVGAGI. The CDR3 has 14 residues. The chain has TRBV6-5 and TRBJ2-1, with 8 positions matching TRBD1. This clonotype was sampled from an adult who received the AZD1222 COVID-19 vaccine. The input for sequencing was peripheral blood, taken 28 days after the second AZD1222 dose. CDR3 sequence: CASRAGTGYNEQFF. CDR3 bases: TGTGCCAGCAGAGCCGGGACAGGCTACAATGAGCAGTTCTTC.